This T cell receptor (beta chain) was recorded in a study of early T cells in non-severe SARS-CoV-2 infection. With regard to this clonotype: Germline is not matched at one junction end, which may reflect a read error.

TCRdb processed the 5' RACE reads anew with MiXCR; each CDR3 protein has one entry. Of 95,000 to 150,000 distinct CDR3 sequences listed, 15% are singletons. The source of this sequence is an adult who was a healthcare worker with PCR-confirmed SARS-CoV-2 infection or an uninfected control (not recorded which). Sequences were obtained from whole blood.

The CDR3 region is CASSPGPVSNQAQHF. The CDR3 DNA follows: TGTGCCAGCAGCCCTGGACCGGTTAGCAATCAGGCCCAGCATTTT. The rearrangement joins TRBV12-3 or TRBV12-4 to TRBJ1-5; D gene unclear. The CDR3 spans 15 residues.